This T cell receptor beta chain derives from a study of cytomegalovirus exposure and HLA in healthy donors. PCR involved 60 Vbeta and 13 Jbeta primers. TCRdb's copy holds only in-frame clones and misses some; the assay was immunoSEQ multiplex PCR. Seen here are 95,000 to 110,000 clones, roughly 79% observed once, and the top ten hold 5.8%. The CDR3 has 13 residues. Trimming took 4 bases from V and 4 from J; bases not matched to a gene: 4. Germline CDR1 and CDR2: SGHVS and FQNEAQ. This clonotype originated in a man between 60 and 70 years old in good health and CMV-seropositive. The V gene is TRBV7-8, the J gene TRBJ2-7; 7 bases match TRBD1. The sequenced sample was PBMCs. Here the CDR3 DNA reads TGTGCCAGCAGCTCGGGACAGATATACGAGCAGTACTTC. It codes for CASSSGQIYEQYF.